These 8 T cell receptor beta chains share one sample of origin, sequenced in a study of blood T cell repertoires in COVID-19. Using immunoSEQ multiplex PCR, the repertoire was profiled, and TCRdb retains in-frame clones only, with some absent. The table has hundreds of thousands of clones, around four fifths seen once; the top ten hold approximately 9%. Sequences were obtained from peripheral blood. These receptors were taken from a woman aged 45-59 years who had recovered from COVID-19.

The chain has TRBV5-1 and TRBJ2-1; 9 nucleotides agree with TRBD2. The CDR3 is made up of 15 amino acids. CDR1 is SGHRS, CDR2 YFSETQ, per germline. V lost 0 bases and J lost 7; bases outside the gene matches: 5. DNA for the CDR3: TGCGCCAGCAGCTTGGGCGGGGGGGAGGTAAATGAGCAGTTCTTC. Residues: CASSLGGGEVNEQFF.

The genes are TRBV7-6 and TRBJ1-1; perhaps TRBD1 as D (6 bases). The germline V gene encodes CDR1 SGHVS and CDR2 FNYEAQ. V lost 1 base and J 5 bases, leaving 17 bases between the germline ends. This CDR3 region has 16 residues. Here the CDR3 reads CASSLVHRDPPTEAFF. DNA for the CDR3: TGTGCCAGCAGCTTAGTGCACAGGGACCCCCCGACTGAAGCTTTCTTT.

The chain carries TRBV2 and TRBJ2-7, with 12 bases lining up with TRBD2. CDR3 length: 15 amino acids. Germline loops: CDR1 SNHLY, CDR2 FYNNEI. Trimming cost V 4 bases and J 6 bases; bases outside gene matches: 7. The CDR3 spells CASSATSGSQTEQYF. The DNA for the CDR3 is TGTGCCAGCAGTGCGACTAGCGGGAGTCAGACCGAGCAGTACTTC.

The chain combines TRBV21-1 with TRBJ1-1; the DNA was not used to check the table's D call, TRBD1. TRBV21-1 is tagged as a pseudogene. The CDR3 is made up of 16 amino acids. Here the CDR3 DNA reads TGTGCCAGCAGCAAAGCTCCGGGACAACCGAACACTGAAGCTTTCTTT. Its protein product is CASSKAPGQPNTEAFF.

This chain joins TRBV2 and TRBJ2-1, with TRBD1 matching over 10 bases. Germline CDR1 and CDR2: SNHLY and FYNNEI. CDR3 length equals 13 residues. With 8 bases clipped from V and 6 bases from J, the junction kept 4 bases outside the gene matches. The CDR3, as DNA: TGTGCCAGCTTAGGACAGGGGGGCAATGAGCAGTTCTTC. Translated, it gives CASLGQGGNEQFF.

This clone has just one count. The chain couples TRBV2 to TRBJ1-4; perhaps TRBD1 as D (5 bases). Germline CDR1 reads SNHLY; CDR2 reads FYNNEI. This CDR3 comprises 15 residues. The V end was cut by 6 bases, the J end by 4 bases, with 15 bases between. As DNA, the CDR3 is TGTGCCAGCAGGGGGGGGAGGACATATAATGAAAAACTGTTTTTT. Encoded protein: CASRGGRTYNEKLFF.

This clone has ten or more counts. The chain uses TRBV14 and TRBJ2-7, with D uncertain. The length of the CDR3 is 14 residues. Per the germline V gene, CDR1 is SGHDN and CDR2 is FVKESK. Trimming cost V 1 base and J 3 bases, with 10 bases left between them. The CDR3 spells CASSQGASGYEQYF. For the CDR3, the DNA is TGTGCCAGCAGCCAAGGGGCGTCCGGCTACGAGCAGTACTTC.

The chain carries TRBV3-1 (or the pseudogene TRBV3-2) and TRBJ1-2, with D maybe TRBD1 (6 bases). Per germline, CDR1 LGHDT and CDR2 YNNKEL (reference sequence). This CDR3 region has 17 residues. Trimming cost V 4 bases and J 4 bases, with 22 bases left between them. The CDR3 region is CASSPEVRGLIPYGYTF. The CDR3 coding sequence is TGTGCCAGCAGCCCGGAGGTCAGGGGTCTCATCCCCTATGGCTACACCTTC.